A selection of T cell receptor beta chains follows, all from one sample in a study of cytomegalovirus exposure and HLA in healthy donors. Repertoires were generated with immunoSEQ multiplex PCR, while TCRdb's copy carries only in-frame clones and drops some. The repertoire holds 50,000 or so clones, with about 95% as singletons. Sample: PBMCs. The receptor source for this set is a man aged 18 to 30 in good health and CMV-seronegative. The CDR3 runs from the conserved cysteine through the conserved F or W.

v_gene	j_gene	CDR3aa
TRBV7-8	TRBJ1-2	CASSLAKGRVSYGYTF
TRBV6-6	TRBJ1-1	CASSSQGSGAFF
TRBV5-6	TRBJ1-2	CASSLAGGRGYTF
TRBV6-5	TRBJ2-1	CASSSLTGVQFF
TRBV18	TRBJ2-7	CASSPGGGSHEQYF
TRBV27	TRBJ2-3	CASSQALAGGPDTQYF
TRBV5-1	TRBJ2-7	CASSLAGFVGSDLEQYF
TRBV9	TRBJ2-1	CASSAPGQAEQFF
TRBV29-1	TRBJ2-5	CSARTGQETQYF
TRBV19	TRBJ2-5	CASRSRGRETQYF
TRBV7-8	TRBJ1-1	CASSQREANTEAFF
TRBV5-1	TRBJ2-7	CASSLGVQGAYHEQYF
TRBV29-1	TRBJ1-2	CSSWTASNVIGGYTF
TRBV5-1	TRBJ2-3	CASSLVTGLLGRQYF
TRBV7-6	TRBJ1-1	CASSFAGPNTEAFF
TRBV28	TRBJ2-4	CASSPRDIQNIQYF
TRBV11-3	TRBJ2-7	CASSLAAGDYEQYF
TRBV5-6	TRBJ1-5	CASSHGQSNQPQHF
TRBV7-6	TRBJ1-1	CASSFPVNTEAFF
TRBV6-6	TRBJ1-1	CASSLQGNTEAFF
TRBV14	TRBJ2-2	CASSEDGRMGLRRTGELFF
TRBV29-1	TRBJ2-7	CSVQGQGFYEQYF